This T cell receptor (beta chain) was observed in a study of blood T cell repertoires in COVID-19. Study at large: From T cells, B-cell-depleted T cells, or PBMCs came the material, which was cDNA or gDNA.

Germline V gene data show CDR1 as KGHSH and CDR2 as LQKENI. V gave up 3 bases and J gave up 8 bases, with 17 bases separating them. The CDR3 spans 14 residues. Data came from immunoSEQ multiplex PCR; TCRdb stores just in-frame clones and leaves some out. The repertoire holds about 310,000 clones, with about 89% as singletons. This clone appeared a single time. This clonotype originated in a woman aged 35 to 49 who had recovered from COVID-19. Sequences were obtained from PBMCs or T cells enriched from blood (not recorded which). The chain joins TRBV18 to TRBJ2-7; TRBD1 is a possible D gene (7 bases). CDR3: CASSPGGQPGQQYF. Written as DNA, the CDR3 is TGTGCCAGCTCACCGGGGGGACAGCCGGGGCAGCAGTACTTC.